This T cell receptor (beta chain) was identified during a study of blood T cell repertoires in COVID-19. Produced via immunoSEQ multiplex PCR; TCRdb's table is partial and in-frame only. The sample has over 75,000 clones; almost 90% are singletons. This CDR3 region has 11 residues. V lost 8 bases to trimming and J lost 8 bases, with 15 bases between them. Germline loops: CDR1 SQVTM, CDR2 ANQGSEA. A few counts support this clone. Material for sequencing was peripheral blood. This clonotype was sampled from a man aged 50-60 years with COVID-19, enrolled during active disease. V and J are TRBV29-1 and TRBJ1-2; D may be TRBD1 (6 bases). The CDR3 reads CSIQGASGYTF. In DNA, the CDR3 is TGCAGCATACAGGGCGCAAGCGGCTACACCTTC.